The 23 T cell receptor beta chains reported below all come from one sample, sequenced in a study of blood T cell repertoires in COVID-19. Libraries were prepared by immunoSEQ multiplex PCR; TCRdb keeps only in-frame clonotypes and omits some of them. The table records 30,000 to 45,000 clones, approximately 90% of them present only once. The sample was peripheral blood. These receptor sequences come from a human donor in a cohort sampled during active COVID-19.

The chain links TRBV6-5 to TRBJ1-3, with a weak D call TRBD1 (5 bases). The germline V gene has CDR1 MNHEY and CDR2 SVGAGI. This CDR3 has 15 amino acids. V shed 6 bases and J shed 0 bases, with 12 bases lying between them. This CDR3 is CASSRDFSSGNTIYF. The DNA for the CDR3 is TGTGCCAGCAGCAGGGACTTTAGCTCTGGAAACACCATATATTTT.

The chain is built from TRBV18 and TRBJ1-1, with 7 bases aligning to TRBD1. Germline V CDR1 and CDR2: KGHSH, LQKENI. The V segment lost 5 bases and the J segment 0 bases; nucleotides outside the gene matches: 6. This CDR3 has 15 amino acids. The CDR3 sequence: CASSLMTGMNTEAFF. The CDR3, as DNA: TGTGCCAGCTCATTAATGACAGGGATGAACACTGAAGCTTTCTTT.

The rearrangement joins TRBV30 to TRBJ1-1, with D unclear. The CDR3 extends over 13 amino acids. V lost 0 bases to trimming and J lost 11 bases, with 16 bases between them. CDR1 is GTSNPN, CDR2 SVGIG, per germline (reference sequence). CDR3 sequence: CAWSVQQSWNAFF. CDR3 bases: TGTGCCTGGAGTGTACAACAGTCTTGGAACGCTTTCTTT.

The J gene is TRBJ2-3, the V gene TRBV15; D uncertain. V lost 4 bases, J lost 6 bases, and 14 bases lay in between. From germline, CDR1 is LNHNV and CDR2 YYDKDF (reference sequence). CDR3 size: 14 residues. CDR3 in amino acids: CATSKGHRRDTQYF. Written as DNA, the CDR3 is TGTGCCACCAGCAAAGGCCATCGGCGGGATACGCAGTATTTT. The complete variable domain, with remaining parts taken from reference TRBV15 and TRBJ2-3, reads DAMVIQNPRYQVTQFGKPVTLSCSQTLNHNVMYWYQQKSSQAPKLLFHYYDKDFNNEADTPDNFQSRRPNTSFCFLDIRSPGLGDTAMYLCATSKGHRRDTQYFGPGTRLTVL.

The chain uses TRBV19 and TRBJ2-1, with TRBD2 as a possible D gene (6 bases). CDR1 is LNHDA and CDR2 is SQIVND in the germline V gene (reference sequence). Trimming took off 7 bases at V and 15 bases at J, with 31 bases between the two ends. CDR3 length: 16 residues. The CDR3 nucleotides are TGTGCCAGTACCCCCTTAGGTCAGGGCCCGGGACTTGTACTGTTCTTC. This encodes CASTPLGQGPGLVLFF.

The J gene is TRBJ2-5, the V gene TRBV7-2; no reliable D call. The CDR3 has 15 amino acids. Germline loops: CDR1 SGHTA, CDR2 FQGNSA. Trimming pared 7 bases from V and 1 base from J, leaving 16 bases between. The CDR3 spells CASNQAPQPQETQYF. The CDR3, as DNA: TGTGCCAGCAACCAGGCCCCACAGCCCCAAGAGACCCAGTACTTC.

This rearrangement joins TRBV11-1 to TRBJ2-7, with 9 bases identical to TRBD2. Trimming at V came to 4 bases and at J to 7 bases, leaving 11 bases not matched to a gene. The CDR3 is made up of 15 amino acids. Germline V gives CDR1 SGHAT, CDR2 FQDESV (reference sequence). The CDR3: CASSSAGTSLREQYF. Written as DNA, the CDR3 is TGTGCCAGCAGCTCTGCCGGGACTAGCCTGAGGGAGCAGTACTTC.

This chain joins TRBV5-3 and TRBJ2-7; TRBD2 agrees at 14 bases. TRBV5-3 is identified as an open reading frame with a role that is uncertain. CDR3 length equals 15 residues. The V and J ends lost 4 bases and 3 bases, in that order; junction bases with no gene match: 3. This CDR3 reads CARSPGTSGSYEQYF. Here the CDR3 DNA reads TGTGCCAGAAGCCCGGGGACTAGCGGGAGCTACGAGCAGTACTTC.

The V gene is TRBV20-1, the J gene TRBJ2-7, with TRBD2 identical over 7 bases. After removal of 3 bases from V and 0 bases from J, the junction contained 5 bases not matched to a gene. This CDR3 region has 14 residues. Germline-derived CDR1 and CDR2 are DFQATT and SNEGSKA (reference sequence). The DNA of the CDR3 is TGCAGTGCTAGTCCTAGCGGATCCTCCTACGAGCAGTACTTC. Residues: CSASPSGSSYEQYF.

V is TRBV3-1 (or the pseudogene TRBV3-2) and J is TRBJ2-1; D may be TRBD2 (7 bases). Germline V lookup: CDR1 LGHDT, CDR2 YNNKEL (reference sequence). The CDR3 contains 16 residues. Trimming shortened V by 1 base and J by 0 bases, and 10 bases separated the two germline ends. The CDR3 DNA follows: TGTGCCAGCAGCCAAGGCGGGGGCGGCTCCTACAATGAGCAGTTCTTC. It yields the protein CASSQGGGGSYNEQFF.

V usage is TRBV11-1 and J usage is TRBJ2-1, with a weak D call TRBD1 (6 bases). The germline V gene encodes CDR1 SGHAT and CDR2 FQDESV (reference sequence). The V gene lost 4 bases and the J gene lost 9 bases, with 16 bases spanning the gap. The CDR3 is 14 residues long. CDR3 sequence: CASSYAGARREQFF. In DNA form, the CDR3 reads TGTGCCAGCAGCTATGCAGGGGCCCGCCGTGAGCAGTTCTTC.

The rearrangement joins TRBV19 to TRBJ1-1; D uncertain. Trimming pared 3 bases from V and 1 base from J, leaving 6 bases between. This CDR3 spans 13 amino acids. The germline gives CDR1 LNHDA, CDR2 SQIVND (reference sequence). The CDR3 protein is CASSMGRNTEAFF. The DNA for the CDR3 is TGTGCCAGTAGTATGGGGAGGAACACTGAAGCTTTCTTT. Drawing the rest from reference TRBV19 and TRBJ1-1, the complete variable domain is DGGITQSPKYLFRKEGQNVTLSCEQNLNHDAMYWYRQDPGQGLRLIYYSQIVNDFQKGDIAEGYSVSREKKESFPLTVTSAQKNPTAFYLCASSMGRNTEAFFGQGTRLTVV.

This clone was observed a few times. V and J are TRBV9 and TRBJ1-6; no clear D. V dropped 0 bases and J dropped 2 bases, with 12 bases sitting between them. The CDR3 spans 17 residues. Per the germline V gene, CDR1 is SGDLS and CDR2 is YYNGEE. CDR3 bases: TGTGCCAGCAGCGTAGAGGAGGGAACGACCTATAATTCACCCCTCCACTTT. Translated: CASSVEEGTTYNSPLHF.

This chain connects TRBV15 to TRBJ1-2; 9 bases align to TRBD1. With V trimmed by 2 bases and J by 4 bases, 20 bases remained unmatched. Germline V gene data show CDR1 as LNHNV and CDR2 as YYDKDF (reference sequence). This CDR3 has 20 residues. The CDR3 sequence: CATSRQLPTGQGPNSYGYTF. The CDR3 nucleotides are TGTGCCACCAGCAGACAGCTCCCAACGGGACAGGGCCCCAACAGCTATGGCTACACCTTC.

The DNA of the CDR3 is TGTGCCAGCAGTTTAGACAGGGCCTTCACAGATACGCAGTATTTT. It is translated as CASSLDRAFTDTQYF. The chain uses TRBV6-2 or TRBV6-3 and TRBJ2-3; 7 bases agree with TRBD1. This CDR3 spans 15 amino acids. Unmatched junction bases numbered 6, after V lost 4 bases and J lost 2 bases. CDR1 MNHEY and CDR2 SVGEGT come from the germline V gene.

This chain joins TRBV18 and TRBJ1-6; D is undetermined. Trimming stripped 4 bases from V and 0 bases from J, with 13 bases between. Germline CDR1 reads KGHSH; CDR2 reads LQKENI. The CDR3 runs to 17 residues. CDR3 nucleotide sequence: TGTGCCAGCTCACTGGGAGGAGGGAACTCCTATAATTCACCCCTCCACTTT. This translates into CASSLGGGNSYNSPLHF.

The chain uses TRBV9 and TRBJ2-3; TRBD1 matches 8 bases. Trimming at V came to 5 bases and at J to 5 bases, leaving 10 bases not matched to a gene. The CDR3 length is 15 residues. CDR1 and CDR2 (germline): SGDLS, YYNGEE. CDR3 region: CASSAGGQGVDTQYF. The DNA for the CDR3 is TGTGCCAGCAGTGCCGGCGGACAGGGTGTAGATACGCAGTATTTT.

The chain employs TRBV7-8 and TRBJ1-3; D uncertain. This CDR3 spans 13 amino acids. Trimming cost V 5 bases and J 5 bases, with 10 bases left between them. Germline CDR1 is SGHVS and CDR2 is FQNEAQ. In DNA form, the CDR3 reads TGTGCCAGCAGCGATTCGCTAAGAAACACCATATATTTT. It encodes CASSDSLRNTIYF.

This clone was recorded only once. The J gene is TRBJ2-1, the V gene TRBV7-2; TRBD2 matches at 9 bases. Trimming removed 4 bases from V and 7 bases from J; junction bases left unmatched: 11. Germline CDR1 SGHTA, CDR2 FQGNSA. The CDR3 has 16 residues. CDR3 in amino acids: CASSYILVAGENEQFF. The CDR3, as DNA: TGTGCCAGCAGCTATATTTTAGTAGCGGGAGAGAATGAGCAGTTCTTC.

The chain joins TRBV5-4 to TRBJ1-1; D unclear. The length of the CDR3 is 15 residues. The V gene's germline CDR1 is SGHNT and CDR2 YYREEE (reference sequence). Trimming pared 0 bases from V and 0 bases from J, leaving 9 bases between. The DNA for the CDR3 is TGTGCCAGCAGCTTGGCCTTAGGAGTGAACACTGAAGCTTTCTTT. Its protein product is CASSLALGVNTEAFF.

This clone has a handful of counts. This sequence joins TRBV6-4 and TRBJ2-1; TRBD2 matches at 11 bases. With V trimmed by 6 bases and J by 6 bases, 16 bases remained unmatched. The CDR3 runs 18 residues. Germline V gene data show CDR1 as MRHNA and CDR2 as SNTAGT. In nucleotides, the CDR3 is TGTGCCAGCAGACCGAAAAGCACTAGCGGGGGTGCGGGCAATGAGCAGTTCTTC. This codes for CASRPKSTSGGAGNEQFF.

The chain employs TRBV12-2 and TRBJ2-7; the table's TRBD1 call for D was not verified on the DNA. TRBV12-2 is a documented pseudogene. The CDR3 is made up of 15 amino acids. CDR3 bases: TGTGCAAGTCGCTTAGTGGACAGGGAGTACTACGAGCAGTACTTC. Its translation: CASRLVDREYYEQYF.

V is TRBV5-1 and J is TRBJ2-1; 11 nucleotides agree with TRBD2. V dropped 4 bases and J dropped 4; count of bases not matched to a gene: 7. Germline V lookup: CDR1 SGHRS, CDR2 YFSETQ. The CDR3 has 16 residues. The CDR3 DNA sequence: TGCGCCAGCAGCACGGCCGGGACTAGCGGTTACAATGAGCAGTTCTTC. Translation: CASSTAGTSGYNEQFF.